Listed below are T cell receptor beta chains from one sample, sequenced in a study of blood T cell repertoires in COVID-19. Clones were read by immunoSEQ multiplex PCR, and TCRdb kept only the in-frame ones, dropping some. Of around 250,000 clones in the sample, roughly 86% were seen once. Sequences were obtained from PBMCs or T cells enriched from blood (not recorded which). These receptors originate from a woman aged 45-65 years who had recovered from COVID-19. Each CDR3 is given with its conserved first and last residue. The D gene is left open where the match is weak. Clone size is given for some rows only: seen once, a few or many times, or a class if the clone is expanded.

d_call: .
j_call: TRBJ1-2
v_call: TRBV7-9
clone_size: .
cdr3_aa: CATHPWAGIIYGYTF
cdr3_nt: TGTGCCACCCATCCGTGGGCAGGGATAATCTATGGCTACACCTTC

d_call: .
j_call: TRBJ1-5
v_call: TRBV30
clone_size: .
cdr3_aa: CAWKAETHSNQPQHF
cdr3_nt: TGTGCCTGGAAGGCGGAAACTCATAGCAATCAGCCCCAGCATTTT

d_call: TRBD1
j_call: TRBJ2-4
v_call: TRBV5-6
clone_size: .
cdr3_aa: CASSSDRGAKNIQYF
cdr3_nt: TGTGCCAGCAGCTCCGACAGGGGGGCCAAAAACATTCAGTACTTC

d_call: TRBD2
j_call: TRBJ2-7
v_call: TRBV7-2
clone_size: .
cdr3_aa: CASSPSTGTNYEQYF
cdr3_nt: TGTGCCAGCAGCCCATCAACCGGGACTAACTACGAGCAGTACTTC

d_call: .
j_call: TRBJ1-4
v_call: TRBV28
clone_size: .
cdr3_aa: CASSFLGGTNEKLFF
cdr3_nt: TGTGCCAGCAGTTTTCTCGGGGGAACTAATGAAAAACTGTTTTTT

d_call: TRBD1
j_call: TRBJ1-2
v_call: TRBV6-2/TRBV6-3
clone_size: few
cdr3_aa: CASSYMGQNYGYTF
cdr3_nt: TGTGCCAGCAGTTACATGGGACAGAACTATGGCTACACCTTC

d_call: .
j_call: TRBJ1-2
v_call: TRBV9
clone_size: .
cdr3_aa: CASSVQGLAIYGYTF
cdr3_nt: TGTGCCAGCAGCGTTCAGGGTCTCGCCATCTATGGCTACACCTTC

d_call: .
j_call: TRBJ2-6
v_call: TRBV4-3
clone_size: .
cdr3_aa: CASSQDRHSSDSGANVLTF
cdr3_nt: TGCGCCAGCAGCCAAGATCGACACTCCTCTGACTCTGGGGCCAACGTCCTGACTTTC

d_call: TRBD1
j_call: TRBJ2-3
v_call: TRBV4-2
clone_size: .
cdr3_aa: CASSQGSVAGGGTDTQYF
cdr3_nt: TGTGCCAGCAGCCAAGGGTCGGTTGCAGGGGGCGGAACAGATACGCAGTATTTT

d_call: TRBD2
j_call: TRBJ2-1
v_call: TRBV27
clone_size: .
cdr3_aa: CASSQTSGYNEQFF
cdr3_nt: TGTGCCAGCAGTCAGACTAGCGGGTACAATGAGCAGTTCTTC

d_call: TRBD1
j_call: TRBJ1-4
v_call: TRBV11-3
clone_size: .
cdr3_aa: CACQRGTADINEKLFF
cdr3_nt: TGTGCCTGCCAGAGGGGGACAGCGGATATAAATGAAAAACTGTTTTTT

d_call: .
j_call: TRBJ2-7
v_call: TRBV11-2
clone_size: .
cdr3_aa: CASSSRRASVSYEQYF
cdr3_nt: TGTGCCAGCAGCTCCCGTAGGGCTAGCGTCTCCTACGAGCAGTACTTC

d_call: .
j_call: TRBJ1-2
v_call: TRBV6-5
clone_size: .
cdr3_aa: CASSYSGDNYGYTF
cdr3_nt: TGTGCCAGCAGTTACTCAGGAGATAACTATGGCTACACCTTC

d_call: .
j_call: TRBJ2-3
v_call: TRBV24-1
clone_size: .
cdr3_aa: CATSDTQGSGTDTQYF
cdr3_nt: TGTGCCACCAGTGATACTCAGGGGTCAGGCACAGATACGCAGTATTTT

d_call: .
j_call: TRBJ2-7
v_call: TRBV7-9
clone_size: .
cdr3_aa: CASSWSSYEQYF
cdr3_nt: TGTGCCAGCAGTTGGAGCTCCTACGAGCAGTACTTC

d_call: .
j_call: TRBJ1-2
v_call: TRBV7-9
clone_size: few
cdr3_aa: CASTSPRDTPFGDGYTF
cdr3_nt: TGTGCCAGCACCTCGCCAAGGGACACCCCATTTGGGGATGGCTACACCTTC